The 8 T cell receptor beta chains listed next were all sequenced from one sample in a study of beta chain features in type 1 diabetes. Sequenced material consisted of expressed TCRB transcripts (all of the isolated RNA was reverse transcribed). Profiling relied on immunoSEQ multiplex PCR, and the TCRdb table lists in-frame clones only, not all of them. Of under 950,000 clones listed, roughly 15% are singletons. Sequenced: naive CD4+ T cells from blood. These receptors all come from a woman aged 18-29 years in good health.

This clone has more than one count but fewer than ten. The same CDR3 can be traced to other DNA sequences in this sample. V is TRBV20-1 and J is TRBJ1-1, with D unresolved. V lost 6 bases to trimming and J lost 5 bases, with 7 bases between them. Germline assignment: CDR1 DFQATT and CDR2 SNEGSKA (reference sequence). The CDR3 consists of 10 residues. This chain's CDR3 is CSARRTEAFF. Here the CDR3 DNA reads TGCAGTGCCCGACGGACTGAAGCTTTCTTT.

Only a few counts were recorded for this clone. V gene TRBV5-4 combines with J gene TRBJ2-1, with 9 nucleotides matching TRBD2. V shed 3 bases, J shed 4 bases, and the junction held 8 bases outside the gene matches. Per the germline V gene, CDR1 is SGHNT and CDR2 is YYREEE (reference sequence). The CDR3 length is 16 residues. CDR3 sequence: CASSSPSRGGYNEQFF. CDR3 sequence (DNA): TGTGCCAGCAGCTCCCCCTCGCGGGGGGGATACAATGAGCAGTTCTTC.

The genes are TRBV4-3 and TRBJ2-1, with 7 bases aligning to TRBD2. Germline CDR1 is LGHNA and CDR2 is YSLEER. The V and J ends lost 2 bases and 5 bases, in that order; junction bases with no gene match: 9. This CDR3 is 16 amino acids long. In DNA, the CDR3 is TGCGCCAGCAGCCAATCTCTAGCGGAGAAAAACAATGAGCAGTTCTTC. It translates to CASSQSLAEKNNEQFF.

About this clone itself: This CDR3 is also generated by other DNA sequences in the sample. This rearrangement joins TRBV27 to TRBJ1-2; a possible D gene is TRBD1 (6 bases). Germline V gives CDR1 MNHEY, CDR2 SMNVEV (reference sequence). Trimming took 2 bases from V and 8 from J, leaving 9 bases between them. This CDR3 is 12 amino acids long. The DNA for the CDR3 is TGTGCCAGCAGTTTAAGGGGGTTCGGCTACACCTTC. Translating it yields CASSLRGFGYTF.

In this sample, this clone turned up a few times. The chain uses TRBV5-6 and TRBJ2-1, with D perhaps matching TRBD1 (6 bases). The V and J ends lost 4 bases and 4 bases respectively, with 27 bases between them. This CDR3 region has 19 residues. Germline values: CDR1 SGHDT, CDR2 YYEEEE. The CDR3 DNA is TGTGCCAGCAGCGGATCCGGGACGAGAGAGAGGGGGATATACAATGAGCAGTTCTTC. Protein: CASSGSGTRERGIYNEQFF.

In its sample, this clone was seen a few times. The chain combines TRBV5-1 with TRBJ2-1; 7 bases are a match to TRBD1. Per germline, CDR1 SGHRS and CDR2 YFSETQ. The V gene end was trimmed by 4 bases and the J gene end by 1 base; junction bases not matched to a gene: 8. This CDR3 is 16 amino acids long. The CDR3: CASSPDRVRSYNEQFF. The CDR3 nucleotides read TGCGCCAGCAGCCCTGACAGGGTTCGATCCTACAATGAGCAGTTCTTC.

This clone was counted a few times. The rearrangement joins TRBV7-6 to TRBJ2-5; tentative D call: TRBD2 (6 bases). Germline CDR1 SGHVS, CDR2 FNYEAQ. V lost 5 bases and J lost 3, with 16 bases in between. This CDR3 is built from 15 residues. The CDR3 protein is CASSQRGLSEETQYF. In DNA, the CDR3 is TGTGCCAGCAGCCAGAGGGGACTCTCTGAAGAGACCCAGTACTTC.

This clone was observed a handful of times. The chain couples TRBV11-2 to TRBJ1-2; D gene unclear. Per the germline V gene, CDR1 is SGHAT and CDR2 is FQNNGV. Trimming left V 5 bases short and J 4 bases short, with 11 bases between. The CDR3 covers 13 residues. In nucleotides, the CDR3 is TGTGCCAGCAGCACCTCGGGCGGCTATGGCTACACCTTC. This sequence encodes CASSTSGGYGYTF.